Shown below are 26 T cell receptor beta chains from a single sample sequenced in a study of cytomegalovirus exposure and HLA in healthy donors. PCR was performed using 60 Vbeta and 13 Jbeta primers. Measured with immunoSEQ multiplex PCR; TCRdb has only the in-frame clones, and not every one. This table has under 200,000 clones, less than 90% appearing once. Sample: PBMCs. These receptors were obtained from a male donor in good health and CMV-seropositive.

The chain is built from TRBV14 and TRBJ1-1, with no clear D. The CDR3 loop spans 12 amino acids. Germline-derived CDR1 and CDR2 are SGHDN and FVKESK. Trimming stripped 3 bases from V and 3 bases from J, with 5 bases between. CDR3 in amino acids: CASSQGYTEAFF. CDR3 in DNA: TGTGCCAGCAGCCAGGGCTACACTGAAGCTTTCTTT.

This chain connects TRBV5-1 to TRBJ2-1, with TRBD2 matching over 11 bases. This CDR3 spans 15 amino acids. Germline V gene lookup returns CDR1 SGHRS and CDR2 YFSETQ. J was trimmed by 5 bases and V by 4 bases; bases with no gene match: 5. CDR3 region: CASSGGLAVHNEQFF. The DNA for the CDR3 is TGCGCCAGCAGCGGGGGACTAGCGGTCCACAATGAGCAGTTCTTC.

The rearrangement links TRBV2 to TRBJ2-4, with D perhaps matching TRBD2 (6 bases). This CDR3 has 17 residues. In germline, CDR1 is SNHLY, CDR2 FYNNEI. Trimming removed 4 bases at V and 0 bases at J, with 16 bases between. CDR3: CASSGDSKTLAKNIQYF. CDR3 DNA sequence: TGTGCCAGCAGTGGGGACTCCAAAACTCTAGCCAAAAACATTCAGTACTTC.

The DNA for the CDR3 is TGTGCCACCAGCAGAGACGACAGGGCGGGAAAGCCCCAGCATTTT. Its protein product is CATSRDDRAGKPQHF. The rearrangement joins TRBV15 to TRBJ1-5; 7 positions agree with TRBD1. Trimming at V came to 0 bases and at J to 8 bases, leaving 7 bases not matched to a gene. CDR1 and CDR2 (germline): LNHNV, YYDKDF (reference sequence). The CDR3 length is 15 residues. Complete variable domain (other parts from reference TRBV15 and TRBJ1-5): DAMVIQNPRYQVTQFGKPVTLSCSQTLNHNVMYWYQQKSSQAPKLLFHYYDKDFNNEADTPDNFQSRRPNTSFCFLDIRSPGLGDTAMYLCATSRDDRAGKPQHFGDGTRLSIL.

This chain connects TRBV11-2 to TRBJ1-6; D may be TRBD1 (5 bases). CDR3 size: 19 residues. With 2 bases removed from V and 0 bases from J, the gap between germline ends came to 17 bases. Germline V gene sequence: CDR1 SGHAT, CDR2 FQNNGV. This chain's CDR3 is CASSLPLRGRSSYNSPLHF. The CDR3 nucleotides are TGTGCCAGCAGCTTACCCCTTCGGGGGAGAAGCTCCTATAATTCACCCCTCCACTTT.

This clone was seen only once. The chain is built from TRBV7-8 and TRBJ2-7; TRBD2 might be the D (6 bases). Germline CDR1 SGHVS, CDR2 FQNEAQ. The CDR3 has 14 amino acids. The V and J ends lost 1 base and 2 bases respectively, with 9 bases between them. CDR3 DNA sequence: TGTGCCAGCAGCTTAGTTGCGGGAACCTACGAGCAGTACTTC. This codes for CASSLVAGTYEQYF.

This clone was seen a handful of times. V gene TRBV6-6 combines with J gene TRBJ2-1; D gene ambiguous. V gave up 2 bases and J gave up 7 bases, with 6 bases separating them. Per germline, CDR1 MNHNY and CDR2 SVGAGI (reference sequence). The CDR3 runs 12 residues. CDR3: CASSYGPNEQFF. As DNA, the CDR3 is TGTGCCAGCAGTTACGGCCCAAATGAGCAGTTCTTC.

V is TRBV9 and J is TRBJ2-3; TRBD2 is a possible D gene (5 bases). The CDR3 runs 12 residues. V was shortened by 3 bases and J by 5 bases, with 7 bases between the two germline ends. Looked up from germline, CDR1 is SGDLS and CDR2 is YYNGEE. In DNA form, the CDR3 reads TGTGCCAGCAGCGCGGGGTTAGATACGCAGTATTTT. Protein sequence: CASSAGLDTQYF.

The chain is built from TRBV30 and TRBJ1-2; no clear D gene. CDR1 and CDR2 (germline): GTSNPN, SVGIG (reference sequence). Trimming cost V 5 bases and J 8 bases, with 15 bases left between them. There are 12 residues in the CDR3. The CDR3 DNA reads as TGTGCCTGGCGCGCCGGGATTGGGGGCTACACCTTC. Its protein product is CAWRAGIGGYTF.

The chain combines TRBV29-1 with TRBJ2-1; the match to TRBD2 covers 8 bases. Per the germline V gene, CDR1 is SQVTM and CDR2 is ANQGSEA. V was pared by 8 bases and J by 3 bases, with 12 bases of the junction left unmatched. This CDR3 comprises 15 residues. CDR3 bases: TGCAGCCTACGGGGATTAGCGGGGATCTACAATGAGCAGTTCTTC. It translates to CSLRGLAGIYNEQFF.

This chain joins TRBV27 and TRBJ2-7, with D possibly TRBD2 on 6 matching bases. Germline V gene lookup returns CDR1 MNHEY and CDR2 SMNVEV (reference sequence). The germline V and J ends were trimmed by 5 bases and 0 bases, with 8 bases remaining between them. CDR3 length equals 13 residues. CDR3 sequence reads: CASSPSVSYEQYF. In nucleotides, the CDR3 is TGTGCCAGCAGTCCTAGCGTCTCCTACGAGCAGTACTTC.

As concerns this clone: A read error may produce the germline difference seen at one junction end. The chain combines TRBV28 with TRBJ2-7; 8 bases are shared with TRBD1. The length of the CDR3 is 14 residues. Germline V gene data show CDR1 as MDHEN and CDR2 as SYDVKM. The CDR3 is CASNLGQDSYEQYF. The CDR3 DNA reads TGTGCAAGCAACCTGGGACAGGACTCCTACGAGCAGTACTTC. The entire variable domain, with the rest obtained from reference TRBV28 and TRBJ2-7, is as follows: DVKVTQSSRYLVKRTGEKVFLECVQDMDHENMFWYRQDPGLGLRLIYFSYDVKMKEKGDIPEGYSVSREKKERFSLILESASTNQTSMYLCASNLGQDSYEQYFGPGTRLTVT.

CDR3 loop: CASRITGPPNTGELFF. For the CDR3, the DNA is TGCGCCAGCAGAATAACAGGCCCCCCGAACACCGGGGAGCTGTTTTTT. The rearrangement links TRBV23-1 to TRBJ2-2, with D maybe TRBD1 (5 bases). Being an ORF, TRBV23-1 has a function that is uncertain. Trimming cost V 6 bases and J 0 bases, with 14 bases left between them. This CDR3 comprises 16 residues.

This clone came up once. The chain combines TRBV6-5 with TRBJ2-2; TRBD2 agrees at 10 bases. The CDR3 covers 15 residues. The junction had 9 bases not matched to a gene; V was cut back by 7 bases and J by 7 bases. Germline loops: CDR1 MNHEY, CDR2 SVGAGI. DNA for the CDR3: TGTGCCAGCACGTCTAGCGGGAGATCGAACGGGGAGCTGTTTTTT. It encodes CASTSSGRSNGELFF.

The chain combines TRBV7-9 with TRBJ2-2; the D is unclear. V was clipped by 5 bases and J by 13 bases, with 14 bases between them. Germline V lookup: CDR1 SEHNR, CDR2 FQNEAQ (reference sequence). This CDR3 comprises 12 residues. The CDR3 region is CASSPAPPRLFF. The CDR3 DNA follows: TGTGCCAGCAGCCCTGCCCCGCCGAGGCTGTTTTTT.

This chain connects TRBV7-9 to TRBJ2-7; a possible D gene is TRBD2 (5 bases). This CDR3 has 15 amino acids. From germline, CDR1 is SEHNR and CDR2 FQNEAQ (reference sequence). Trimming pared 3 bases from V and 3 bases from J, leaving 15 bases between. CDR3 bases: TGTGCCAGCAGCTTGAGCGGCTACGAAAACTACGAGCAGTACTTC. It translates to CASSLSGYENYEQYF.

The rearrangement joins TRBV7-9 to TRBJ1-1; 8 bases fit TRBD1. J was trimmed by 5 bases and V by 5 bases; bases with no gene match: 10. Germline-derived CDR1 and CDR2 are SEHNR and FQNEAQ (reference sequence). The CDR3 runs to 15 residues. The CDR3 protein is CASSPTGAGRTEAFF. CDR3 coding DNA: TGTGCCAGCAGCCCGACAGGGGCGGGTCGGACTGAAGCTTTCTTT. Together with reference TRBV7-9 and TRBJ1-1, the CDR3 gives the full variable domain: DTGVSQNPRHKITKRGQNVTFRCDPISEHNRLYWYRQTLGQGPEFLTYFQNEAQLEKSRLLSDRFSAERPKGSFSTLEIQRTEQGDSAMYLCASSPTGAGRTEAFFGQGTRLTVV.

V usage is TRBV19 and J usage is TRBJ2-7; 8 bases map to TRBD2. Losses at the gene ends were 4 bases for V and 4 bases for J; bases not matched to a gene: 9. CDR1 and CDR2 (germline): LNHDA, SQIVND (reference sequence). This CDR3 region has 15 residues. The CDR3 is CASSNPSGSSYEQYF. The DNA for the CDR3 is TGTGCCAGTAGTAACCCCAGCGGGAGCTCTTACGAGCAGTACTTC.

V is TRBV19 and J is TRBJ2-7; D call uncertain. This CDR3 has 16 residues. The germline V gene encodes CDR1 LNHDA and CDR2 SQIVND (reference sequence). V shed 3 bases and J shed 1 base, with 16 bases lying between them. Written as DNA, the CDR3 is TGTGCCAGTAGTATTCGTAGTGGAGAAGGATCCTACGAGCAGTACTTC. Translating it yields CASSIRSGEGSYEQYF.

Notes on this clone: This sample includes further DNA sequences coding for the same CDR3. The gene calls are TRBV27 and TRBJ2-7; 7 positions match TRBD2. Per germline, CDR1 MNHEY and CDR2 SMNVEV (reference sequence). Trimming at V came to 2 bases and at J to 2 bases, leaving 3 bases not matched to a gene. This CDR3 is 14 amino acids long. As DNA, the CDR3 is TGTGCCAGCAGTTTAGGCGGGAGCGCCTACGAGCAGTACTTC. Residues: CASSLGGSAYEQYF.

The genes are TRBV11-3 and TRBJ2-2, with 7 nucleotides matching TRBD1. This CDR3 has 17 amino acids. CDR1 SGHNT and CDR2 YENEEA come from the germline V gene. Unmatched junction bases numbered 10, after V lost 1 base and J lost 5 bases. The CDR3, as DNA: TGTGCCAGCAGCTTAGTAGGCGACAGGGTTGGAACCGGGGAGCTGTTTTTT. Its protein is CASSLVGDRVGTGELFF.

V is TRBV14 and J is TRBJ2-7; a weak D match, TRBD1 (6 bases). The V gene lost 3 bases and the J gene lost 1 base, with 13 bases spanning the gap. Germline CDR1 reads SGHDN; CDR2 reads FVKESK. The CDR3 runs 15 residues. For the CDR3, the DNA is TGTGCCAGCAGCCAGTGGGGGACACTATCCTACGAGCAGTACTTC. Its translation is CASSQWGTLSYEQYF.

The chain recombines TRBV7-9 with TRBJ1-5, with 9 bases aligning to TRBD1. The CDR3 contains 14 residues. The V segment lost 5 bases and the J segment 4 bases; nucleotides outside the gene matches: 3. Germline V gene data show CDR1 as SEHNR and CDR2 as FQNEAQ (reference sequence). The CDR3, as DNA: TGTGCCAGCAGCGAGGGACAGGGAAATCAGCCCCAGCATTTT. Residues: CASSEGQGNQPQHF.

The CDR3 loop is CAWQTGGYSPLHF. CDR3 nucleotides: TGTGCCTGGCAGACAGGGGGTTATTCACCCCTCCACTTT. The gene calls are TRBV30 and TRBJ1-6; 9 positions agree with TRBD1. The CDR3 length is 13 residues. Germline-derived CDR1 and CDR2 are GTSNPN and SVGIG (reference sequence). V shed 5 bases, J shed 8 bases, and the junction held 4 bases outside the gene matches.

Note on this clone: Germline is not matched at one junction end, which may reflect a read error. The sample carries other DNA sequences with the same CDR3. This rearrangement joins TRBV29-1 to TRBJ2-1; 7 bases agree with TRBD2. Germline V gene sequence: CDR1 SQVTM, CDR2 ANQGSEA. CDR3 length: 14 amino acids. CDR3 amino acids: CSVKLAISYNEQFF. The DNA of the CDR3 is TGCAGCGTCAAACTAGCGATCTCCTACAATGAGCAATTCTTC.

V gene TRBV19 combines with J gene TRBJ2-1, with D perhaps matching TRBD2 (6 bases). Germline V gene lookup returns CDR1 LNHDA and CDR2 SQIVND (reference sequence). The V end was cut by 3 bases, the J end by 5 bases, with 8 bases between. The CDR3 runs 13 residues. DNA for the CDR3: TGTGCCAGTAGTATCGGCGGGAACAATGAGCAGTTCTTC. Translation gives CASSIGGNNEQFF.